This T cell receptor beta chain was captured by sequencing in a study of OX40 agonist ivuxolimab in advanced cancers. Looking at the study overall: Ivuxolimab was a fully human IgG2 agonistic monoclonal antibody targeting the costimulatory receptor OX40 (CD134). A male proportion of under 85% and a mean age of approximately 61 years, ranging from about 23 to 90, were recorded for the dose-escalation cohort. Patients were allowed to have had prior anti-PD-1, anti-PD-L1 or anti-CTLA-4 therapy, and 40% of the dose-escalation patients had been treated with checkpoint inhibitors. Peripheral TCRbeta sequencing was intended to test whether TCR sequence diversity was altered and clonal T-cell expansion was caused by ivuxolimab. The monotherapy dose-escalation portion (N ≈ 50 patients) of the phase I ivuxolimab trial is reported in the paper. Partial responses occurred in three dose-escalation patients, of whom one had hepatocellular carcinoma and two had cutaneous melanoma. Intravenous ivuxolimab was administered to patients every 2 weeks at six dose levels: 0.01, 0.1, 0.3, 1.5, 3 and 10 mg/kg. Of the approximately 54 dose-escalation patients, hepatocellular carcinoma was present in around 20, melanoma in approximately 15, renal cell carcinoma in 9 and head and neck cancer in 9.

Based on the germline V gene, the CDR1 and CDR2 sequences are MNHEY and SVGAGI. Measured from the cysteine to the phenylalanine, the CDR3 is 15 residues long. Only the CDR3 part of the read is kept: 45 bases, read in frame from the first base. Relative to germline, V is 8 bases shorter and J is 1 base shorter, with 15 bases between their ends. To sequence the TCRbeta CDR3 region, genomic DNA was isolated from the sorted cells. The immunoSEQ Assay was used to sequence the TCRbeta CDR3 regions. This immuneACCESS table, as held by TCRdb, lists in-frame sequences with V and J called but not all clones. Of the missing ones, under half trace to an unresolved V gene in checked studies; the others have no known cause. Across this sample there are tens of thousands of clones, with 79% seen only once. The top ten constitute 15% of the sample. Results and caveats for the whole study, not just this receptor: Low levels of normalized T-cell clonal expansion were also seen in some nonresponding patients. At doses of 0.1 to 3.0 mg/kg, clonal expansion of both CD4+ and CD8+ blood T cells was observed from baseline to week 6. In partial responders in the 0.1-3.0 mg/kg groups, normalized peripheral clonal expansion was found to be among the lowest, especially among CD8+ T cells. After ivuxolimab, expanded clones were on average more numerous among CD8+ T cells than among CD4+ T cells. The antigen specificity of the clonally expanded peripheral T cells was not determined.

Patients with a history of autoimmune disease or receiving systemic immunosuppression were excluded from the trial. Peripheral blood for TCR sequencing was collected from all dose cohorts at baseline, on cycle 4 day 1, and on cycle 7 day 1. The samples were taken from a phase I, first-in-human, multicenter, open-label dose-escalation trial of ivuxolimab. Adults with locally advanced or metastatic melanoma, renal cell, hepatocellular, or head and neck squamous cell carcinoma were enrolled in the trial. CD4+ and CD8+ T cells were sorted separately from peripheral blood before TCR sequencing. This clone came up a few times. Which antigen it targets is not known. Base qualities are not recorded, but no much larger clone differs from it by a single base.

The sample consisted of CD4+ or CD8+ T cells sorted from blood, taken in a trial of the OX40 agonist ivuxolimab. The receptor was isolated from an adult with an advanced solid tumor such as melanoma, head and neck, liver or kidney cancer. This receptor chain uses TRBV6-5 and TRBJ1-5; 6 matching bases give a weak D call of TRBD1. The encoded CDR3 is CASAPRGLSNQPQHF. The DNA sequence is as follows: TGTGCCAGCGCTCCACGGGGGCTAAGCAATCAGCCCCAGCATTTT.